This is a list of T cell receptor beta chains from one sample in a study of blood T cell repertoires in COVID-19. Clones were sequenced by immunoSEQ multiplex PCR, and TCRdb holds only the in-frame ones, with some missing. This sample has a few hundred thousand clones, with roughly 90% found just once. The sample was peripheral blood. These receptor sequences come from a woman in her thirties with COVID-19, enrolled during active disease. The CDR3 runs from the conserved cysteine through the conserved F or W. Each record gives: D gene, V gene, clone size, CDR3 length, J gene, CDR3 protein, CDR3 DNA. D genes are given only for firm matches. Only some rows state a clone size, as once, few, many or a class for expanded clones.

-,TRBV5-1,once,14,TRBJ1-4,CASSPPGGVEKLFF,TGCGCCAGCAGCCCTCCGGGAGGGGTCGAAAAACTGTTTTTT
-,TRBV12-5,-,12,TRBJ2-1,CASGIQGNEQFF,TGTGCTAGTGGAATACAGGGAAATGAGCAGTTCTTC
-,TRBV28,-,12,TRBJ1-1,CASSLEQGGAFF,TGTGCCAGCAGTTTGGAACAGGGTGGCGCTTTCTTT
TRBD2,TRBV7-6,-,15,TRBJ2-2,CASSLDSGTTGELFF,TGTGCCAGCAGCTTAGATAGCGGGACCACCGGGGAGCTGTTTTTT
-,TRBV28,-,15,TRBJ1-2,CASSSHPAGPYGYTF,TGTGCCAGCAGTTCCCATCCGGCAGGCCCCTATGGCTACACCTTC
-,TRBV14,-,13,TRBJ2-2,CASTLRGTGELFF,TGTGCCAGCACCCTACGGGGGACCGGGGAGCTGTTTTTT
-,TRBV19,once,16,TRBJ1-5,CASSIAGGGGNQPQHF,TGTGCCAGTAGTATTGCGGGCGGGGGCGGCAATCAGCCCCAGCATTTT
TRBD1,TRBV2,-,16,TRBJ1-5,CASSEPGGLGNQPQHF,TGTGCCAGCAGTGAGCCAGGGGGTCTTGGCAATCAGCCCCAGCATTTT
-,TRBV10-1,-,14,TRBJ2-7,CASSGTGEGTEQYF,TGCGCCAGCAGTGGAACGGGAGAAGGTACCGAGCAGTACTTC
-,TRBV3-1/TRBV3-2,-,15,TRBJ2-3,CASSQEPRSTDTQYF,TGTGCCAGCAGCCAAGAGCCGCGGAGCACAGATACGCAGTATTTT
-,TRBV2,-,16,TRBJ2-7,CASSEARDQVYYEQYF,TGTGCCAGCAGTGAAGCGCGGGACCAAGTATACTACGAGCAGTACTTC
-,TRBV5-6,-,14,TRBJ1-5,CASSLLANNQPQHF,TGTGCCAGCAGCTTGTTGGCAAACAATCAGCCCCAGCATTTT
TRBD2,TRBV4-1,-,14,TRBJ2-1,CASSQEGTSGGGLF,TGCGCCAGCAGCCAAGAGGGCACTAGCGGGGGGGGGCTCTTC
TRBD1,TRBV10-2,many,16,TRBJ1-3,CASTKDRPSSGNTIYF,TGCGCCAGCACCAAGGACAGGCCAAGCTCTGGAAACACCATATATTTT
-,TRBV10-3,-,15,TRBJ2-1,CAISESLDYYNEQFF,TGTGCCATCAGTGAGTCGCTTGACTACTACAATGAGCAGTTCTTC
-,TRBV10-2,-,13,TRBJ2-2,CASSVHSTGELFF,TGCGCCAGCAGTGTGCACAGCACCGGGGAGCTGTTTTTT
-,TRBV2,few,13,TRBJ1-1,CASSGLVGTEAFF,TGTGCCAGCAGCGGGTTGGTGGGCACTGAAGCTTTCTTT
-,TRBV27,-,15,TRBJ2-1,CASSADVGAGNEQFF,TGTGCCAGCAGTGCCGACGTGGGAGCTGGCAATGAGCAGTTCTTC
-,TRBV5-1,-,14,TRBJ1-1,CASSLPEMNTEAFF,TGCGCCAGCAGCTTGCCGGAGATGAACACTGAAGCTTTCTTT
TRBD1,TRBV6-5,-,13,TRBJ1-5,CASVFNRGQPQHF,TGTGCCAGCGTGTTCAACAGGGGTCAGCCCCAGCATTTT
TRBD1,TRBV27,-,17,TRBJ1-3,CASSLTGQFYSGNTIYF,TGTGCCAGCAGCTTAACGGGACAGTTTTACTCTGGAAACACCATATATTTT
TRBD1,TRBV5-1,-,14,TRBJ1-1,CASSRGQGDTEAFF,TGCGCCAGCAGCAGGGGACAGGGAGACACTGAAGCTTTCTTT
TRBD2,TRBV24-1,once,15,TRBJ2-3,CATSDPSGVTDTQYF,TGTGCCACCAGTGATCCTAGCGGGGTCACAGATACGCAGTATTTT
-,TRBV7-3,few,15,TRBJ1-3,CASSPPGDSGNTIYF,TGTGCCAGCAGCCCACCAGGGGACTCTGGAAACACCATATATTTT
-,TRBV19,few,13,TRBJ2-4,CASSVGRGNIQYF,TGTGCCAGTAGTGTGGGGCGGGGAAACATTCAGTACTTC
-,TRBV5-4,-,13,TRBJ2-7,CASSLEATYEQYF,TGTGCCAGCAGCTTGGAAGCGACCTACGAGCAGTACTTC
TRBD1,TRBV18,-,15,TRBJ2-1,CASSRDRAWTSEQFF,TGTGCCAGCTCACGGGACAGGGCTTGGACCAGTGAGCAGTTCTTC
-,TRBV29-1,-,16,TRBJ2-7,CSVEDSGTGTNYEQYF,TGCAGCGTTGAAGATAGTGGCACAGGGACAAACTACGAGCAGTACTTC
TRBD1,TRBV28,-,13,TRBJ1-5,CASRRQGGVPQHF,TGTGCCAGCAGGAGACAGGGGGGGGTGCCCCAGCATTTT
TRBD1,TRBV9,-,15,TRBJ1-6,CASSAAGDRGLPLHF,TGTGCCAGCAGCGCCGCCGGGGACAGGGGGCTTCCCCTCCACTTT
TRBD1,TRBV10-3,-,15,TRBJ2-7,CAISGRDRSSYEQYF,TGTGCCATCAGTGGCCGGGACAGAAGCTCCTACGAGCAGTACTTC
-,TRBV19,once,15,TRBJ1-1,CASSIGGGVDTEAFF,TGTGCCAGTAGTATAGGCGGGGGGGTAGACACTGAAGCTTTCTTT
TRBD1,TRBV6-5,-,15,TRBJ1-6,CASSPWDSTNSPLHF,TGTGCCAGCAGTCCATGGGACAGTACTAATTCACCCCTCCACTTT
-,TRBV28,-,13,TRBJ1-1,CASRLGGYTEAFF,TGTGCCAGCAGACTCGGGGGTTACACTGAAGCTTTCTTT
TRBD1,TRBV28,-,15,TRBJ1-5,CASRPGTGEYQPQHF,TGTGCCAGCAGGCCTGGGACAGGGGAATATCAGCCCCAGCATTTT
TRBD2,TRBV10-3,-,16,TRBJ2-7,CAIRASGRRESYEQYF,TGTGCCATCAGGGCTAGCGGGAGACGGGAATCGTACGAGCAGTACTTC
TRBD1,TRBV5-1,-,14,TRBJ2-5,CASSPGQGAETQYF,TGCGCCAGCAGCCCTGGACAGGGCGCGGAGACCCAGTACTTC
-,TRBV3-1/TRBV3-2,-,18,TRBJ2-3,CASSQDPDTSTPEDTQYF,TGTGCCAGCAGCCAAGATCCGGACACTAGCACCCCGGAGGATACGCAGTATTTT
TRBD1,TRBV5-1,-,15,TRBJ2-3,CASSLQGVAGDTQYF,TGCGCCAGCAGCTTGCAGGGGGTTGCAGGGGATACGCAGTATTTT
-,TRBV28,-,17,TRBJ1-2,CASSLGKGAGGTYGYTF,TGTGCCAGCAGTTTAGGGAAAGGAGCGGGGGGGACCTATGGCTACACCTTC
-,TRBV5-4,-,15,TRBJ1-3,CASSFGGPSGNTIYF,TGTGCCAGCAGCTTCGGCGGGCCCTCTGGAAACACCATATATTTT
TRBD1,TRBV29-1,-,15,TRBJ2-7,CSVETRQGADYEQYF,TGCAGCGTTGAGACCAGACAGGGGGCTGACTACGAGCAGTACTTC
-,TRBV5-1,-,13,TRBJ2-3,CASSTGSSDTQYF,TGCGCCAGCAGCACGGGTTCGTCAGATACGCAGTATTTT